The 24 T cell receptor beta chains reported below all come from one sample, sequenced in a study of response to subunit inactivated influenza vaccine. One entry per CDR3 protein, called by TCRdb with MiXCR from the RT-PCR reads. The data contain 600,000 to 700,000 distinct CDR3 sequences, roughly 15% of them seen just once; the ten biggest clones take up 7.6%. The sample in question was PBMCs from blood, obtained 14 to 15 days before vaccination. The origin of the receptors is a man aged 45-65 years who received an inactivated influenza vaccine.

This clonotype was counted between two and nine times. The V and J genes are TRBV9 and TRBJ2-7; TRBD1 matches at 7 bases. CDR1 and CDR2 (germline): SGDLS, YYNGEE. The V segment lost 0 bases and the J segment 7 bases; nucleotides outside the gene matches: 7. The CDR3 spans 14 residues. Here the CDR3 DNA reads TGTGCCAGCAGCGTAGAAAGCTACAGGGGAGAGCAGTACTTC. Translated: CASSVESYRGEQYF.

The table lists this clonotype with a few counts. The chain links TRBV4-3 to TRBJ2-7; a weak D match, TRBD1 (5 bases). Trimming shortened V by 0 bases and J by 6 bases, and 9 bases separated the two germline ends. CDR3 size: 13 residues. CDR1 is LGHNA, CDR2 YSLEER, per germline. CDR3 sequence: CASSQDLQGEQYF. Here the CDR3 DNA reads TGCGCCAGCAGCCAAGATCTGCAGGGCGAGCAGTACTTC.

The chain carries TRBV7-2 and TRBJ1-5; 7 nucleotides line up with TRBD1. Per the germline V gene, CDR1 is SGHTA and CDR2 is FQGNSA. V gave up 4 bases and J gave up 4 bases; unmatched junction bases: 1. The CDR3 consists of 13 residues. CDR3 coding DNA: TGTGCCAGCAGCTGGGGACAGAATCAGCCCCAGCATTTT. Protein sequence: CASSWGQNQPQHF.

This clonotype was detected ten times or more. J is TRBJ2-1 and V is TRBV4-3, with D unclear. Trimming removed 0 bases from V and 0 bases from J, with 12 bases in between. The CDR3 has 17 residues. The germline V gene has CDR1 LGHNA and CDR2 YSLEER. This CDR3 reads CASSQDPRPGSYNEQFF. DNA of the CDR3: TGCGCCAGCAGCCAAGATCCGAGACCGGGCTCCTACAATGAGCAGTTCTTC.

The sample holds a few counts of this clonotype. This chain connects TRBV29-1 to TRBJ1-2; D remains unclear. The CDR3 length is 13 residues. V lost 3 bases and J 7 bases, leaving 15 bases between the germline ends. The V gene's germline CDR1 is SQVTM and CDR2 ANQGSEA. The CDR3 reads CSVDGLSGSGYTF. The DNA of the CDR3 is TGCAGCGTTGATGGTCTCTCGGGAAGTGGCTACACCTTC.

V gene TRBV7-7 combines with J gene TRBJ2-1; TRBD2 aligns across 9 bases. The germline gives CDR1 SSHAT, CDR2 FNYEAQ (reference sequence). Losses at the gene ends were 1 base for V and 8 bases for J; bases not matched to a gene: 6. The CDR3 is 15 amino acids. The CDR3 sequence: CASSLGASGIDEQFF. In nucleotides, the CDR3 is TGTGCCAGCAGCTTAGGAGCTAGCGGGATCGATGAGCAGTTCTTC.

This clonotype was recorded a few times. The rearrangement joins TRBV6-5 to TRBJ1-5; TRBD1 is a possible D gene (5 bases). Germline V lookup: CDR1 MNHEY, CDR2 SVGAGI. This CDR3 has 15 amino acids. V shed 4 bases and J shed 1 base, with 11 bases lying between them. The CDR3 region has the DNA TGTGCCAGCAGTTCAGGGATGGTAAGCAATCAGCCCCAGCATTTT. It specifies CASSSGMVSNQPQHF.

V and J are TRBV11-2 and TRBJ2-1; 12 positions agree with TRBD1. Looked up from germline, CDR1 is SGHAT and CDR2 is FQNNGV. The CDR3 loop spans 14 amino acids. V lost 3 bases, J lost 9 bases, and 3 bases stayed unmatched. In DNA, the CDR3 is TGTGCCAGCAGCTTGGGACAGGGGGCGATTGAGCAGTTCTTC. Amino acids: CASSLGQGAIEQFF.

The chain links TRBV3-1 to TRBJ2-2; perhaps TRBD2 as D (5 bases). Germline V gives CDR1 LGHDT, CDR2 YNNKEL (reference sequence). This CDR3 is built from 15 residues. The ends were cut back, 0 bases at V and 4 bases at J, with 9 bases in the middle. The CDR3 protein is CASSQEDYPTGELFF. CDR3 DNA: TGTGCCAGCAGCCAAGAAGACTACCCCACCGGGGAGCTGTTTTTT. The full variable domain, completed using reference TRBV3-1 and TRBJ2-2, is DTAVSQTPKYLVTQMGNDKSIKCEQNLGHDTMYWYKQDSKKFLKIMFSYNNKELIINETVPNRFSPKSPDKAHLNLHINSLELGDSAVYFCASSQEDYPTGELFFGEGSRLTVL.

CDR3 region: CASSQGTSANEQFF. CDR3 DNA: TGTGCCAGCAGCCAAGGGACGTCGGCTAATGAGCAGTTCTTC. J is TRBJ2-1 and V is TRBV7-8; the D call may be TRBD1 or TRBD2 (5 bases each). V was trimmed by 5 bases and J by 7 bases, leaving 15 bases between them. The germline V gene encodes CDR1 SGHVS and CDR2 FQNEAQ. This CDR3 is 14 amino acids long. The full variable domain, with the rest looked up from reference TRBV7-8 and TRBJ2-1, is GAGVSQSPRYKVAKRGQDVALRCDPISGHVSLFWYQQALGQGPEFLTYFQNEAQLDKSGLPSDRFFAERPEGSVSTLKIQRTQQEDSAVYLCASSQGTSANEQFFGPGTRLTVL.

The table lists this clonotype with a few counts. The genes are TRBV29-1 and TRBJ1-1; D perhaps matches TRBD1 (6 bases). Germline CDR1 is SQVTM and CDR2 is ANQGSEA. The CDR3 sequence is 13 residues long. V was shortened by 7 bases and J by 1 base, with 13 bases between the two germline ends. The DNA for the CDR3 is TGCAGCGGGGTGAAACAGGGGAACACTGAAGCTTTCTTT. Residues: CSGVKQGNTEAFF.

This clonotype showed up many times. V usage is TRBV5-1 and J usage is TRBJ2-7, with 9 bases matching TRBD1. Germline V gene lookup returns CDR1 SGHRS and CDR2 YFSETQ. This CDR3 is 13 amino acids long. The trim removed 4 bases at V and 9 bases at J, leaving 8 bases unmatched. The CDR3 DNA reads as TGCGCCAGCAGCCCGGAGGGACAGGGCGTGCAGTACTTC. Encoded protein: CASSPEGQGVQYF. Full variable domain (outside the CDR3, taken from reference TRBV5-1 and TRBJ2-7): KAGVTQTPRYLIKTRGQQVTLSCSPISGHRSVSWYQQTPGQGLQFLFEYFSETQRNKGNFPGRFSGRQFSNSRSEMNVSTLELGDSALYLCASSPEGQGVQYFGPGTRLTVT.

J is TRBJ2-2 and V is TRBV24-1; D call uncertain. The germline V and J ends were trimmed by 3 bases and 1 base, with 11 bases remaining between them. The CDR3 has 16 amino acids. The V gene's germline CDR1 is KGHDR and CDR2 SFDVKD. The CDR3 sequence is CATSDVSVGNTGELFF. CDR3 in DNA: TGTGCCACCAGTGATGTATCGGTGGGGAACACCGGGGAGCTGTTTTTT.

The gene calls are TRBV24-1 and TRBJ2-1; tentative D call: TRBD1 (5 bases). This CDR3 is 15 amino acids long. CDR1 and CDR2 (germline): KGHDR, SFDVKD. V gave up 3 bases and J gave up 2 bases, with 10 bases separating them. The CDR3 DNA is TGTGCCACCAGTGATCAGGGTAGCACCTACAATGAGCAGTTCTTC. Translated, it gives CATSDQGSTYNEQFF.

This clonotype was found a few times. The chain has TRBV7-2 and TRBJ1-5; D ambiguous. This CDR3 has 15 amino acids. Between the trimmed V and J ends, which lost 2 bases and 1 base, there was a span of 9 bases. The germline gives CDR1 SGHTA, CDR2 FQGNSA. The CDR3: CASSLKSSSNQPQHF. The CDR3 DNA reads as TGTGCCAGCAGCTTAAAGAGCAGCAGCAATCAGCCCCAGCATTTT. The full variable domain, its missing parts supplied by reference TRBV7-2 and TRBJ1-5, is GAGVSQSPSNKVTEKGKDVELRCDPISGHTALYWYRQSLGQGLEFLIYFQGNSAPDKSGLPSDRFSAERTGGSVSTLTIQRTQQEDSAVYLCASSLKSSSNQPQHFGDGTRLSIL.

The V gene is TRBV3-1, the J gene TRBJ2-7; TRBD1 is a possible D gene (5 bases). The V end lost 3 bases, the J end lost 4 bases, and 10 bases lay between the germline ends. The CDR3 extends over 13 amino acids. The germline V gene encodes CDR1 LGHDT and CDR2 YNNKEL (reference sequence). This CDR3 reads CASSHQAGYEQYF. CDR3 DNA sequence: TGTGCCAGCAGCCACCAGGCAGGGTACGAGCAGTACTTC.

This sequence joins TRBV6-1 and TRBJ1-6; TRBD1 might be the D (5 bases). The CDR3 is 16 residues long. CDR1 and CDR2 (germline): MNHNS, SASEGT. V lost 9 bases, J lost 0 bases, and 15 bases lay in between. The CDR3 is CASIGGDSSYNSPLHF. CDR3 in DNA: TGTGCCAGTATTGGGGGAGACAGCTCCTATAATTCACCCCTCCACTTT.

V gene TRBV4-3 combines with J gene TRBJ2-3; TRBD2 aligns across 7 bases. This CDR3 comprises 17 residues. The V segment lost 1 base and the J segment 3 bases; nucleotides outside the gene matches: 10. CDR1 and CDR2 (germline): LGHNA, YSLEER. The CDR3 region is CASSQAPGLPVTDTQYF. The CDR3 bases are TGCGCCAGCAGCCAAGCGCCGGGACTACCCGTGACAGATACGCAGTATTTT.

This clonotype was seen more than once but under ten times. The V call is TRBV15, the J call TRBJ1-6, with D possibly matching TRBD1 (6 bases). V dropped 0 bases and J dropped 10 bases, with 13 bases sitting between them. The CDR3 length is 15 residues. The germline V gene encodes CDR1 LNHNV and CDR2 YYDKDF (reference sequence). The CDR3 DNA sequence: TGTGCCACCAGCAGAGATCGGGGGGCAGGGTCACCCCTCCACTTT. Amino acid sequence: CATSRDRGAGSPLHF.

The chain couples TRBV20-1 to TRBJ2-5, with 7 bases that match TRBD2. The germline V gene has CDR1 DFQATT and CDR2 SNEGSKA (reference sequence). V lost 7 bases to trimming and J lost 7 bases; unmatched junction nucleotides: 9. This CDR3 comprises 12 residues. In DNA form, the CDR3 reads TGCAGTGTTAGGGGACTATCGTCGACCCAGTACTTC. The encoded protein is CSVRGLSSTQYF.

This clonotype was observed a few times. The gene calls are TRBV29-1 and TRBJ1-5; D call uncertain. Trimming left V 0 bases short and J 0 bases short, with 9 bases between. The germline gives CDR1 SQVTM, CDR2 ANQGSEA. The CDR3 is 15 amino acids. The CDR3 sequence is CSVEEHGYSNQPQHF. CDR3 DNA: TGCAGCGTTGAAGAACACGGGTATAGCAATCAGCCCCAGCATTTT.

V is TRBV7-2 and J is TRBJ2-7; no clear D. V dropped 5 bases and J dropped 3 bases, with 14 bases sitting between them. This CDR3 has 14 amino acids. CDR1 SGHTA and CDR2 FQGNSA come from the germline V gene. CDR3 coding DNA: TGTGCCAGCAGCAAATCGGTAACGAACTACGAGCAGTACTTC. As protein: CASSKSVTNYEQYF.

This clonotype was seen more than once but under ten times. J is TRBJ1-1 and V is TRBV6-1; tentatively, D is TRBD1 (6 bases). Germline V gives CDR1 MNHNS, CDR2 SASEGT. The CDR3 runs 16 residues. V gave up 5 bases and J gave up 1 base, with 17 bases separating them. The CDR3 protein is CASSPFRGGKNTEAFF. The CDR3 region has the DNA TGTGCCAGCAGTCCATTCAGGGGCGGGAAGAACACTGAAGCTTTCTTT.

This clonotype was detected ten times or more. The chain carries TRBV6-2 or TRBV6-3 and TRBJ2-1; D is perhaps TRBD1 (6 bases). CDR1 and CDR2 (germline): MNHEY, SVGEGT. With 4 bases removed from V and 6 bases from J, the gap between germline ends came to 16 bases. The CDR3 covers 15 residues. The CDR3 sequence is CASSLGVGHTNEQFF. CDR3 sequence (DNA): TGTGCCAGCAGTTTAGGGGTGGGACACACCAATGAGCAGTTCTTC.